This T cell receptor beta chain is from a study of OX40 agonist ivuxolimab in advanced cancers. The V gene's germline CDR1 is SGHDT and CDR2 YYEEEE. Trimming stripped 0 bases from V and 8 bases from J, with 9 bases between. The CDR3 has 13 amino acids. Sequenced by immunoSEQ multiplex PCR; TCRdb stores in-frame clones only, minus some. Of more than 65,000 clones detected, around 85% appear once; the ten largest clones hold 6% to 7.5%. The material sequenced was CD4+ or CD8+ T cells sorted from blood, taken in a trial of the OX40 agonist ivuxolimab. The clonotype was recovered from an adult with an advanced solid tumor such as melanoma, head and neck, liver or kidney cancer. The chain couples TRBV5-6 to TRBJ2-1; D is unresolved. CDR3 region: CASSLVGWDEQFF. Here the CDR3 DNA reads TGTGCCAGCAGCTTGGTTGGTTGGGATGAGCAGTTCTTC.